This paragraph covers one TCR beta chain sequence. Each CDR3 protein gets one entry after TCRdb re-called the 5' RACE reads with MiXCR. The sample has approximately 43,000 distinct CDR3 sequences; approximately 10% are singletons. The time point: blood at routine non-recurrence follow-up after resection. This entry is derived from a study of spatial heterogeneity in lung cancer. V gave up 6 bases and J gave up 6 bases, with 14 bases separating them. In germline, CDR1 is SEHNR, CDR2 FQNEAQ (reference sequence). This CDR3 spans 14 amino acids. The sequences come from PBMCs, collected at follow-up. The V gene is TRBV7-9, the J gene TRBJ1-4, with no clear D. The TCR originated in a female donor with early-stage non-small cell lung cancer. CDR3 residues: CASSSHPAYEKLFF. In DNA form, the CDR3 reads TGTGCCAGCAGTTCCCATCCGGCTTATGAAAAACTGTTTTTT.